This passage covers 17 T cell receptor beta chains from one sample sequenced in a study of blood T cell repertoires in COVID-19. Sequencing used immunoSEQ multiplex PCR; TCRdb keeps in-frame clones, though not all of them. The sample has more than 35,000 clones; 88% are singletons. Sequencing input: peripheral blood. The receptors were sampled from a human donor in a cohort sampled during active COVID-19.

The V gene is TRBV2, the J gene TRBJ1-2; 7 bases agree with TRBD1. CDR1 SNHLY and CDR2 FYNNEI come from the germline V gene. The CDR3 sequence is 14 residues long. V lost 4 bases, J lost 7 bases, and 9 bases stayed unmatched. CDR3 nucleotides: TGTGCCAGCAGTGGAGATGAGGGGGCTAGTGGCTACACCTTC. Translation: CASSGDEGASGYTF.

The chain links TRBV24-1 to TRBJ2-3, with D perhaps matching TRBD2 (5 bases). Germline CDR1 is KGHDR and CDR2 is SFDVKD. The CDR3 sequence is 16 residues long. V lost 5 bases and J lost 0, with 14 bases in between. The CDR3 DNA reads TGTGCCACCAGTGGTCCCCGGGAACCTAGCACAGATACGCAGTATTTT. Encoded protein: CATSGPREPSTDTQYF.

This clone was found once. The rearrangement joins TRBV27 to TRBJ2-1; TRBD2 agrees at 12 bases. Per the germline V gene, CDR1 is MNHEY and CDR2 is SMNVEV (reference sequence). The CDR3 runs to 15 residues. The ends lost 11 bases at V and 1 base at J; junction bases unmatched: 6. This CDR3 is CAGGTSGLSYNEQFF. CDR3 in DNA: TGTGCCGGTGGGACTAGCGGGCTATCCTACAATGAGCAGTTCTTC.

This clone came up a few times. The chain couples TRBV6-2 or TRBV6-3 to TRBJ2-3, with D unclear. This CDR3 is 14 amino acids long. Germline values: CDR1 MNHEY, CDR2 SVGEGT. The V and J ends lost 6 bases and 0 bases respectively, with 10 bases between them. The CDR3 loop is CASSPSGSTDTQYF. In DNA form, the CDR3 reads TGTGCCAGCAGCCCGTCCGGGAGCACAGATACGCAGTATTTT.

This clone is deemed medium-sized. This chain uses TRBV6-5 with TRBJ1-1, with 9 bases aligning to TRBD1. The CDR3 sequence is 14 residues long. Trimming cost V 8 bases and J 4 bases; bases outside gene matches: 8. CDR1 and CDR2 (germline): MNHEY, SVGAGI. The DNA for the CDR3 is TGTGCCAGCGAACGGACAGGGGAGACCACTGAAGCTTTCTTT. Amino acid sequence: CASERTGETTEAFF.

The CDR3 loop is CAISEDRGISTDTQYF. The DNA for the CDR3 is TGTGCCATCAGTGAGGATCGGGGGATCAGCACAGATACGCAGTATTTT. This chain links TRBV10-3 with TRBJ2-3; D may be TRBD2 (6 bases). Trimming took off 2 bases at V and 0 bases at J, with 12 bases between the two ends. The CDR3 is 16 residues long. The germline V gene encodes CDR1 ENHRY and CDR2 SYGVKD.

In DNA, the CDR3 is TGTGCCAGCAGTTTCGGGACAGATTATGGCTACACCTTC. It is translated as CASSFGTDYGYTF. V and J are TRBV27 and TRBJ1-2; 7 nucleotides align to TRBD1. Germline V lookup: CDR1 MNHEY, CDR2 SMNVEV (reference sequence). This CDR3 contains 13 residues. V trimming: 3 bases; J trimming: 5 bases; junction bases outside the gene matches: 3.

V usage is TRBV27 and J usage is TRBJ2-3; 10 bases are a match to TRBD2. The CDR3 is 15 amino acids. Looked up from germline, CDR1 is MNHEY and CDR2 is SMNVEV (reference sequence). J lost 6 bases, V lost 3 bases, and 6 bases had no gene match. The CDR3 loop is CASSFEAGGLDTQYF. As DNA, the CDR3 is TGTGCCAGCAGTTTCGAAGCGGGAGGGCTGGATACGCAGTATTTT.

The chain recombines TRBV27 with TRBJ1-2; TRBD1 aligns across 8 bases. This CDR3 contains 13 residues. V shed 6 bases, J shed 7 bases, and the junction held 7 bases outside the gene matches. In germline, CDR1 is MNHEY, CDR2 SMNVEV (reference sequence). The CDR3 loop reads CASRRDRGGGYTF. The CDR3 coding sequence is TGTGCCAGCAGGCGAGACAGGGGTGGTGGCTACACCTTC.

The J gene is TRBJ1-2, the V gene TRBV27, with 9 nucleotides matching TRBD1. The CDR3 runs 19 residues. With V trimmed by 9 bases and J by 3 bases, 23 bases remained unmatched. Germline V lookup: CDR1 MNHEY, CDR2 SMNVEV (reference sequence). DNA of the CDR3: TGTGCCAGTAAGATAATTTACAGGGGGCGGGGGGATTGGGACTATGGCTACACCTTC. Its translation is CASKIIYRGRGDWDYGYTF.

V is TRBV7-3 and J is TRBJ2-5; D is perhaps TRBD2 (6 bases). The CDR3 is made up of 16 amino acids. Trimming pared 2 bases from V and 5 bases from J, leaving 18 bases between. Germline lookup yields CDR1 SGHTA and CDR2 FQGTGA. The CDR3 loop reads CASSLEGRELGETQYF. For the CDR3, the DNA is TGTGCCAGCAGCTTAGAGGGGCGGGAACTCGGGGAGACCCAGTACTTC.

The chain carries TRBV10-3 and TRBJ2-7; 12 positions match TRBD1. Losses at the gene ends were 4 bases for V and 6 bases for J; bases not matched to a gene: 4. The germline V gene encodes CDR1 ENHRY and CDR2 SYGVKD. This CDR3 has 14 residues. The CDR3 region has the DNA TGTGCCATCAGTGGGGGACAGGGGGCAGGCGAGCAGTACTTC. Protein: CAISGGQGAGEQYF.

CDR3 nucleotide sequence: TGCAGTGCTAGCAGCGAACGGGAGCAGTACTTC. Its protein is CSASSEREQYF. The chain has TRBV20-1 and TRBJ2-7; D uncertain. Trimming removed 3 bases at V and 7 bases at J, with 10 bases between. This CDR3 spans 11 amino acids. Germline lookup yields CDR1 DFQATT and CDR2 SNEGSKA (reference sequence).

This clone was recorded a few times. CDR3 nucleotides: TGTGCCAGCAGCTTGGCAGGCCGACCTCCGAACACAGATACGCAGTATTTT. It yields the protein CASSLAGRPPNTDTQYF. This rearrangement joins TRBV5-4 to TRBJ2-3, with no clear D. V dropped 0 bases and J dropped 2 bases, with 16 bases sitting between them. This CDR3 is 17 amino acids long. Germline V gene lookup returns CDR1 SGHNT and CDR2 YYREEE (reference sequence).

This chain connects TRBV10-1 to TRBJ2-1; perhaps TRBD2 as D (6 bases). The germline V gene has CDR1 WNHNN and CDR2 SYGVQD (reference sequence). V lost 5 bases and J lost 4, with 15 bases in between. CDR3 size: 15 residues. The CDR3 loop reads CASSPIRDSYNEQFF. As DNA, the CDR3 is TGCGCCAGCAGTCCTATCCGGGACTCGTACAATGAGCAGTTCTTC.

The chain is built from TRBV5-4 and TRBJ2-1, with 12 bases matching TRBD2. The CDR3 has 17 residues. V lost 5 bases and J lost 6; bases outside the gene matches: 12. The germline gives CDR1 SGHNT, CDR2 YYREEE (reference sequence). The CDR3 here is CASSPGGTSGSGNEQFF. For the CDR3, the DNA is TGTGCCAGCAGTCCGGGGGGGACTAGCGGGTCGGGCAATGAGCAGTTCTTC.

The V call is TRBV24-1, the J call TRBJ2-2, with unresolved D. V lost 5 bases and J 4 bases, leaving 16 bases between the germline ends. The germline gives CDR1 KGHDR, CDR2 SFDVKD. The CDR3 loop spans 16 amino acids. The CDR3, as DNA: TGTGCCACCAGTGGCCGTGAGGCTAGAACCACCGGGGAGCTGTTTTTT. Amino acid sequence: CATSGREARTTGELFF.